These T cell receptor beta chains were read from a single sample in a study of cytomegalovirus exposure and HLA in healthy donors. The method was immunoSEQ multiplex PCR; TCRdb's version includes in-frame clones alone and lacks a portion of them. The sample yields around 270,000 clones, about 80% seen once. The sequenced material came from PBMCs. These receptors originate from a girl aged 2 to 9 in good health and CMV-seronegative. Both conserved end residues are part of each CDR3. The order of the fields is J gene, V gene, CDR3 protein.

j_gene: TRBJ2-7; v_gene: TRBV7-9; CDR3aa: CASSETLEYRGDREQYF
j_gene: TRBJ2-1; v_gene: TRBV9; CDR3aa: CASSARGGEQFF
j_gene: TRBJ2-5; v_gene: TRBV7-2; CDR3aa: CASSLARQETQYF
j_gene: TRBJ2-5; v_gene: TRBV15; CDR3aa: CATSREEASGNQETQYF
j_gene: TRBJ2-5; v_gene: TRBV5-1; CDR3aa: CASSLETRETQYF
j_gene: TRBJ2-5; v_gene: TRBV28; CDR3aa: CASSRQETQYF
j_gene: TRBJ2-7; v_gene: TRBV28; CDR3aa: CASSGDNLDEQYF
j_gene: TRBJ1-5; v_gene: TRBV5-4; CDR3aa: CASSIGGFGSNQPQHF
j_gene: TRBJ1-1; v_gene: TRBV30; CDR3aa: CAWSRVPNTEAFF
j_gene: TRBJ2-5; v_gene: TRBV5-5; CDR3aa: CASSLEFGVSSGVLQETQYF
j_gene: TRBJ2-7; v_gene: TRBV27; CDR3aa: CASRGRPYEQYF
j_gene: TRBJ1-1; v_gene: TRBV18; CDR3aa: CASSPGTGLTEAFF
j_gene: TRBJ1-4; v_gene: TRBV7-9; CDR3aa: CASSLDVREEREKLFF
j_gene: TRBJ1-4; v_gene: TRBV6-5; CDR3aa: CASSITTGLNEKLFF
j_gene: TRBJ1-6; v_gene: TRBV9; CDR3aa: CASSVKSGSPLHF
j_gene: TRBJ2-6; v_gene: TRBV15; CDR3aa: CATSDPGHRDSGANVLTF
j_gene: TRBJ2-4; v_gene: TRBV19; CDR3aa: CASSIVWGLGNIQYF
j_gene: TRBJ1-3; v_gene: TRBV7-2; CDR3aa: CASSLGLTGNTIYF
j_gene: TRBJ2-7; v_gene: TRBV10-3; CDR3aa: CAISDRNRAGEQYF
j_gene: TRBJ2-5; v_gene: TRBV11-2; CDR3aa: CASSHRAPQETQYF
j_gene: TRBJ2-1; v_gene: TRBV6-6; CDR3aa: CASSYSRVESYNEQFF
j_gene: TRBJ1-2; v_gene: TRBV7-9; CDR3aa: CASSQGQGAGGYTF
j_gene: TRBJ1-2; v_gene: TRBV15; CDR3aa: CATSWPSANYGYTF
j_gene: TRBJ2-5; v_gene: TRBV6-6; CDR3aa: CASSYGQARTLGTQYF
j_gene: NA; v_gene: TRBV2; CDR3aa: CASSEVTYEQYF
j_gene: TRBJ1-2; v_gene: TRBV9; CDR3aa: CASSGAGVRGYTF
j_gene: TRBJ2-4; v_gene: TRBV13; CDR3aa: CASSLAAGTGGFVAKNIQYF
j_gene: TRBJ2-7; v_gene: TRBV28; CDR3aa: CASSPVAGAYEQYF
j_gene: TRBJ1-1; v_gene: TRBV6-4; CDR3aa: CASSDPLRGNTEAFF
j_gene: TRBJ1-2; v_gene: TRBV28; CDR3aa: CASSPQRDRVGYTF
j_gene: TRBJ1-1; v_gene: TRBV18; CDR3aa: CASSLSGTGNTEAFF
j_gene: TRBJ2-3; v_gene: TRBV5-1; CDR3aa: CASSLLAGGPYWSDTQYF
j_gene: TRBJ2-5; v_gene: TRBV28; CDR3aa: CASRGHYGPSGETQYF
j_gene: TRBJ1-2; v_gene: TRBV29-1; CDR3aa: CSAGRQGKDGYTF
j_gene: TRBJ2-5; v_gene: TRBV9; CDR3aa: CASSRLTSGGAETQYF
j_gene: TRBJ2-5; v_gene: TRBV10-3; CDR3aa: CAIRGTSGGTQETQYF
j_gene: TRBJ1-4; v_gene: TRBV5-8; CDR3aa: CASSSGTGDLNEKLFF
j_gene: TRBJ1-6; v_gene: TRBV5-1; CDR3aa: CASSSALSRGNNSPLHF
j_gene: TRBJ2-7; v_gene: TRBV9; CDR3aa: CASSLGLGSYEQYF
j_gene: TRBJ2-1; v_gene: TRBV19; CDR3aa: CASSNSLGLAGGSSYNEQFF
j_gene: TRBJ2-7; v_gene: TRBV27; CDR3aa: CASSWTSASYEQYF